A selection of T cell receptor beta chains follows, all from one sample in a study of CD8 T cells in Susac syndrome. A single record per CDR3 protein comes from TCRdb applying MiXCR to the immunoSEQ multiplex PCR reads. The sample contains fewer than 150,000 distinct CDR3 sequences, around 95% of which appear only once. The specimen sequenced was CD8+ T cells from PBMCs. These receptors all stem from a human donor with Susac syndrome. CDR3s include the opening cysteine and the closing phenylalanine or tryptophan. A D gene is named only where the DNA matches it firmly. A clone size is listed for some rows: how often the clone was seen (once, few, many), or a class if it is expanded.

cdr3_nt: TGCAGTGCTAGAAGGGACGGCTCCTACGAGCAGTACTTC
cdr3_aa: CSARRDGSYEQYF
d_call: NA
clone_size: NA
v_call: TRBV20-1
cdr3_length: 13
j_call: TRBJ2-7

cdr3_nt: TGTGCCAGCAGCTCCCGGGACGGATACAATCAGCCCCAGCATTTT
cdr3_aa: CASSSRDGYNQPQHF
d_call: NA
clone_size: NA
v_call: TRBV13
cdr3_length: 15
j_call: TRBJ1-5

cdr3_nt: TGTGCCACCAGTGATTCTGAAAAACTGTTTTTT
cdr3_aa: CATSDSEKLFF
d_call: NA
clone_size: NA
v_call: TRBV24-1
cdr3_length: 11
j_call: TRBJ1-4

cdr3_nt: TGTGCCAGCAGTTGGGCAGATACGCAGTATTTT
cdr3_aa: CASSWADTQYF
d_call: NA
clone_size: NA
v_call: TRBV5-1
cdr3_length: 11
j_call: TRBJ2-3

cdr3_nt: TGTGCCAGCAGCCCTGGGGACACCGTACATGGCTACACCTTC
cdr3_aa: CASSPGDTVHGYTF
d_call: NA
clone_size: NA
v_call: TRBV13
cdr3_length: 14
j_call: TRBJ1-2

cdr3_nt: TGTGCCAGTAGTCCGGGACATACCTACGAGCAGTACTTC
cdr3_aa: CASSPGHTYEQYF
d_call: NA
clone_size: few
v_call: TRBV19
cdr3_length: 13
j_call: TRBJ2-7

cdr3_nt: TGTGCCAGCAGTCCCGCGGGGAACACTGAAGCTTTCTTT
cdr3_aa: CASSPAGNTEAFF
d_call: NA
clone_size: few
v_call: TRBV27
cdr3_length: 13
j_call: TRBJ1-1

cdr3_nt: TGTGCCAGCCAGCTAGCCTACGAGCAGTACTTC
cdr3_aa: CASQLAYEQYF
d_call: NA
clone_size: once
v_call: TRBV16
cdr3_length: 11
j_call: TRBJ2-7

cdr3_nt: TGTGCCAGCAGCATGGGGGGAGGTAGTGAGCAGTTCTTC
cdr3_aa: CASSMGGGSEQFF
d_call: NA
clone_size: NA
v_call: TRBV7-2
cdr3_length: 13
j_call: TRBJ2-1

cdr3_nt: TGTGCCAGCAGTCCCCGGACAGGGAACACTGAAGCTTTCTTT
cdr3_aa: CASSPRTGNTEAFF
d_call: TRBD1
clone_size: few
v_call: TRBV12-3/TRBV12-4
cdr3_length: 14
j_call: TRBJ1-1

cdr3_nt: TGTGCCAGCACCGGACCGGGGTCTGAAGCTTTCTTT
cdr3_aa: CASTGPGSEAFF
d_call: NA
clone_size: NA
v_call: TRBV7-9
cdr3_length: 12
j_call: TRBJ1-1

cdr3_nt: TGCAGCGCCGTTGCAGGGTTCGCGAACACCGGGGAGCTGTTTTTT
cdr3_aa: CSAVAGFANTGELFF
d_call: NA
clone_size: NA
v_call: TRBV29-1
cdr3_length: 15
j_call: TRBJ2-2

cdr3_nt: TGTGCCAGCAGCCCTCCCCCGGGACAGTCAACAAACTATGGCTACACCTTC
cdr3_aa: CASSPPPGQSTNYGYTF
d_call: TRBD1
clone_size: NA
v_call: TRBV7-9
cdr3_length: 17
j_call: TRBJ1-2

cdr3_nt: TGTGCCAGCAGCCCTCTTCTAGCGGTACAGTACTTC
cdr3_aa: CASSPLLAVQYF
d_call: TRBD2
clone_size: NA
v_call: TRBV14
cdr3_length: 12
j_call: TRBJ2-5

cdr3_nt: TGTGCCAGCAGCCCACTGTCTCCTGGGGCCAACGTCCTGACTTTC
cdr3_aa: CASSPLSPGANVLTF
d_call: NA
clone_size: once
v_call: TRBV12-3/TRBV12-4
cdr3_length: 15
j_call: TRBJ2-6

cdr3_nt: TGTGCCAGCAGCTTAGATACAGCTTCCTACGAGCAGTACTTC
cdr3_aa: CASSLDTASYEQYF
d_call: NA
clone_size: NA
v_call: TRBV11-2
cdr3_length: 14
j_call: TRBJ2-7

cdr3_nt: TGTGCCTGGAGTGGGTTAGCGGGAGTGGGGTACCAAGAGACCCAGTACTTC
cdr3_aa: CAWSGLAGVGYQETQYF
d_call: TRBD2
clone_size: NA
v_call: TRBV30
cdr3_length: 17
j_call: TRBJ2-5

cdr3_nt: TGTGCCAGCAGCAATAGCGGCCCTGAAGCTTTCTTT
cdr3_aa: CASSNSGPEAFF
d_call: NA
clone_size: NA
v_call: TRBV9
cdr3_length: 12
j_call: TRBJ1-1

cdr3_nt: TGTGCCTGGAGTGGAATGGAAAAGGGTATGAGTTGGACTGAAGCTTTCTTT
cdr3_aa: CAWSGMEKGMSWTEAFF
d_call: NA
clone_size: NA
v_call: TRBV30
cdr3_length: 17
j_call: TRBJ1-1

cdr3_nt: TGTGCCAGCAGCTTGCTTGGGACTGAAGCTTTCTTT
cdr3_aa: CASSLLGTEAFF
d_call: NA
clone_size: once
v_call: TRBV5-5
cdr3_length: 12
j_call: TRBJ1-1

cdr3_nt: TGTGCCAGCAGTTTATTTTTTACGGAGACCCAGTACTTC
cdr3_aa: CASSLFFTETQYF
d_call: NA
clone_size: once
v_call: TRBV27
cdr3_length: 13
j_call: TRBJ2-5

cdr3_nt: TGTGCCAGCAAAGGACACACCATGAACACTGAAGCTTTCTTT
cdr3_aa: CASKGHTMNTEAFF
d_call: NA
clone_size: NA
v_call: TRBV7-8
cdr3_length: 14
j_call: TRBJ1-1

cdr3_nt: TGTGCCAGCAGCAGAAGTTGGGGAATGGCAGGGGTGCGGTACTTC
cdr3_aa: CASSRSWGMAGVRYF
d_call: NA
clone_size: once
v_call: TRBV27
cdr3_length: 15
j_call: TRBJ2-7

cdr3_nt: TGTGCCAGCAGCCCGGCCGGGACAGGTCGTCTCAATGAGCAGTTCTTC
cdr3_aa: CASSPAGTGRLNEQFF
d_call: TRBD1
clone_size: NA
v_call: TRBV5-6
cdr3_length: 16
j_call: TRBJ2-1

cdr3_nt: TGTGCCAGCAGTGAATCCCCAGAGAACTATGGCTACACCTTC
cdr3_aa: CASSESPENYGYTF
d_call: NA
clone_size: NA
v_call: TRBV6-1
cdr3_length: 14
j_call: TRBJ1-2

cdr3_nt: TGTGCCAGCAGCCAAGATTCAGAGTGGAGCAATCAGCCCCAGCATTTT
cdr3_aa: CASSQDSEWSNQPQHF
d_call: NA
clone_size: NA
v_call: TRBV4-2
cdr3_length: 16
j_call: TRBJ1-5

cdr3_nt: TGTGCCAGCAGCCCAATAGGGGTCATAAATGAGCAGTTCTTC
cdr3_aa: CASSPIGVINEQFF
d_call: NA
clone_size: NA
v_call: TRBV3-1
cdr3_length: 14
j_call: TRBJ2-1

cdr3_nt: TGCGCCAGCAGCACGTTAGCGGGAGGGGACTACGAGCAGTACTTC
cdr3_aa: CASSTLAGGDYEQYF
d_call: TRBD2
clone_size: NA
v_call: TRBV4-1
cdr3_length: 15
j_call: TRBJ2-7

cdr3_nt: TGTGCCAGCAGCCAAGATTGGCAAGGGGGCTTAATCTCTAACTATGGCTACACCTTC
cdr3_aa: CASSQDWQGGLISNYGYTF
d_call: TRBD1
clone_size: NA
v_call: TRBV3-1
cdr3_length: 19
j_call: TRBJ1-2

cdr3_nt: TGTGCCAGCAGTGAGGGACGGTACAATGAGCAGTTCTTC
cdr3_aa: CASSEGRYNEQFF
d_call: NA
clone_size: NA
v_call: TRBV25-1
cdr3_length: 13
j_call: TRBJ2-1

cdr3_nt: TGTGCCAGCAGCCAAATAGCGGGAGGGACTCTGCTAGATACGCAGTATTTT
cdr3_aa: CASSQIAGGTLLDTQYF
d_call: TRBD2
clone_size: NA
v_call: TRBV3-1
cdr3_length: 17
j_call: TRBJ2-3

cdr3_nt: TGTGCCAGCAGCTTAGGGGGCGGGGCCTCCTACGAGCAGTACTTC
cdr3_aa: CASSLGGGASYEQYF
d_call: NA
clone_size: once
v_call: TRBV7-6
cdr3_length: 15
j_call: TRBJ2-7

cdr3_nt: TGTGCCAGCAGCCCCGAGGGTGAAAAACTGTTTTTT
cdr3_aa: CASSPEGEKLFF
d_call: NA
clone_size: NA
v_call: TRBV9
cdr3_length: 12
j_call: TRBJ1-4

cdr3_nt: TGCGCCAGCAGCCAATCCGGGCAGGTCAATCAGCCCCAGCATTTT
cdr3_aa: CASSQSGQVNQPQHF
d_call: NA
clone_size: NA
v_call: TRBV4-1
cdr3_length: 15
j_call: TRBJ1-5

cdr3_nt: TGTGCCAGCAGTCCCTTGGGGGAGAGGTCCTACGAGCAGTACTTC
cdr3_aa: CASSPLGERSYEQYF
d_call: NA
clone_size: NA
v_call: TRBV27
cdr3_length: 15
j_call: TRBJ2-7

cdr3_nt: TGTGCCAGCAACCAGGTAACCGGGACGGATGGCTACACCTTC
cdr3_aa: CASNQVTGTDGYTF
d_call: NA
clone_size: NA
v_call: TRBV9
cdr3_length: 14
j_call: TRBJ1-2

cdr3_nt: TGCAGTGCGAGGGGGGACTACCAAGAGACCCAGTACTTC
cdr3_aa: CSARGDYQETQYF
d_call: NA
clone_size: NA
v_call: TRBV20-1
cdr3_length: 13
j_call: TRBJ2-5

cdr3_nt: TGCGCCAGCAGCTTTGGCGGAGAGGAGCAGTACTTC
cdr3_aa: CASSFGGEEQYF
d_call: NA
clone_size: few
v_call: TRBV5-1
cdr3_length: 12
j_call: TRBJ2-7

cdr3_nt: TGTGCCAGCAGTTTACCACGGACAGGGCGTATCGTCTACGAGCAGTACTTC
cdr3_aa: CASSLPRTGRIVYEQYF
d_call: TRBD1
clone_size: NA
v_call: TRBV28
cdr3_length: 17
j_call: TRBJ2-7

cdr3_nt: TGCAGTGCTAGAGGCCGGTTGACCGAGGGCTATGGCTACACCTTC
cdr3_aa: CSARGRLTEGYGYTF
d_call: NA
clone_size: NA
v_call: TRBV20-1
cdr3_length: 15
j_call: TRBJ1-2

cdr3_nt: TGTGCCAGCAGTTTCGCGGGGGATCAGCCCCAGCATTTT
cdr3_aa: CASSFAGDQPQHF
d_call: NA
clone_size: NA
v_call: TRBV27
cdr3_length: 13
j_call: TRBJ1-5

cdr3_nt: TGTGCCAGCAGCCAAGCGGGTAGCTGGGAGGGGCAGTACTTC
cdr3_aa: CASSQAGSWEGQYF
d_call: TRBD2
clone_size: NA
v_call: TRBV14
cdr3_length: 14
j_call: TRBJ2-7

cdr3_nt: TGTGCCAGCAGCCAAGAGCGGGACTTTCAAGAGACCCAGTACTTC
cdr3_aa: CASSQERDFQETQYF
d_call: NA
clone_size: NA
v_call: TRBV4-2
cdr3_length: 15
j_call: TRBJ2-5

cdr3_nt: TGTGCCAGCAGCCCCCGACTAGCGGGAGTAGGGGTTGAGCAGTTCTTC
cdr3_aa: CASSPRLAGVGVEQFF
d_call: TRBD2
clone_size: NA
v_call: TRBV9
cdr3_length: 16
j_call: TRBJ2-1

cdr3_nt: TGTGCCAGCCTTTGGACTGGGGCTAGCTCAGATACGCAGTATTTT
cdr3_aa: CASLWTGASSDTQYF
d_call: NA
clone_size: NA
v_call: TRBV5-5
cdr3_length: 15
j_call: TRBJ2-3

cdr3_nt: TGTGCCAGCAGCTTATCCAGCGGGAGGGTTTACGGGGAGCTGTTTTTT
cdr3_aa: CASSLSSGRVYGELFF
d_call: TRBD2
clone_size: NA
v_call: TRBV11-2
cdr3_length: 16
j_call: TRBJ2-2

cdr3_nt: TGTGCCAGCAGCCTCTCTACGGGGCCTGCTGGAAACACCATATATTTT
cdr3_aa: CASSLSTGPAGNTIYF
d_call: NA
clone_size: once
v_call: TRBV6-1
cdr3_length: 16
j_call: TRBJ1-3

cdr3_nt: TGCAGCGTTGAAGGGGTGTACGAGCAGTACTTC
cdr3_aa: CSVEGVYEQYF
d_call: NA
clone_size: NA
v_call: TRBV29-1
cdr3_length: 11
j_call: TRBJ2-7

cdr3_nt: TGTGCCAGCAGTGACACAGCGCATGGCTACACCTTC
cdr3_aa: CASSDTAHGYTF
d_call: NA
clone_size: NA
v_call: TRBV12-3/TRBV12-4
cdr3_length: 12
j_call: TRBJ1-2

cdr3_nt: TGTGCTAGTGGTTCGGCAGGGGACCAGTGGCGCACTGAAGCTTTCTTT
cdr3_aa: CASGSAGDQWRTEAFF
d_call: NA
clone_size: NA
v_call: TRBV12-5
cdr3_length: 16
j_call: TRBJ1-1

cdr3_nt: TGTGCCAGCAGCACTCCCGGGACGCTGAACACCGGGGAGCTGTTTTTT
cdr3_aa: CASSTPGTLNTGELFF
d_call: NA
clone_size: NA
v_call: TRBV3-1
cdr3_length: 16
j_call: TRBJ2-2

cdr3_nt: TGTGCCAGCAGCGTAGGCGGCTTCTCCTACGAGCAGTACTTC
cdr3_aa: CASSVGGFSYEQYF
d_call: NA
clone_size: NA
v_call: TRBV9
cdr3_length: 14
j_call: TRBJ2-7

cdr3_nt: TGTGCCAGTAATACGCCCTTGGGAGAGACCCAGTACTTC
cdr3_aa: CASNTPLGETQYF
d_call: NA
clone_size: NA
v_call: TRBV6-2/TRBV6-3
cdr3_length: 13
j_call: TRBJ2-5